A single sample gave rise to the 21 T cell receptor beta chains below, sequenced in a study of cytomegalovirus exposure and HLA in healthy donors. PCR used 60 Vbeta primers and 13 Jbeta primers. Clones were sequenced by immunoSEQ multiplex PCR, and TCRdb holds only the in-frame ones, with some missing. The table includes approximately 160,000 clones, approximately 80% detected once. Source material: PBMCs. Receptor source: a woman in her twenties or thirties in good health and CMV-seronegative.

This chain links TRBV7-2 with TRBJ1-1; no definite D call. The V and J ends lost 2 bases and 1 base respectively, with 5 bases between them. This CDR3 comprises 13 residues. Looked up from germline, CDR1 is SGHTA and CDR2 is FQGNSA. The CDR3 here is CASSLSGNTEAFF. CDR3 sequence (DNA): TGTGCCAGCAGCTTATCGGGGAACACTGAAGCTTTCTTT.

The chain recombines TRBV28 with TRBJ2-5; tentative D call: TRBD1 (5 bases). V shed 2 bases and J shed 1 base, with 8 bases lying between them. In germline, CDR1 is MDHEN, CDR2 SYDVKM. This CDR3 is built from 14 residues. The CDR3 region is CASSLQGAQETQYF. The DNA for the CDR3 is TGTGCCAGCAGTTTACAGGGCGCCCAAGAGACCCAGTACTTC. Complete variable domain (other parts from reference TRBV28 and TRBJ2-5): DVKVTQSSRYLVKRTGEKVFLECVQDMDHENMFWYRQDPGLGLRLIYFSYDVKMKEKGDIPEGYSVSREKKERFSLILESASTNQTSMYLCASSLQGAQETQYFGPGTRLLVL.

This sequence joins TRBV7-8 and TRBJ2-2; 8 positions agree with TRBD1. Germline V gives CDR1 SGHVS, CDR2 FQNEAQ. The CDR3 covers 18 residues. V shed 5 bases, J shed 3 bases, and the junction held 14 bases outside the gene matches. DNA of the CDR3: TGTGCCAGCAGCCTGCCGACAGGGGCCACCCGACACACCGGGGAGCTGTTTTTT. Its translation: CASSLPTGATRHTGELFF.

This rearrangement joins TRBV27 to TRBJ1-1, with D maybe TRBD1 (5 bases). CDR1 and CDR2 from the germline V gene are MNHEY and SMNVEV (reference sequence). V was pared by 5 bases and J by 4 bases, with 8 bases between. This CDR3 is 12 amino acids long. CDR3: CASSQGGTEAFF. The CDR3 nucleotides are TGTGCCAGCAGTCAGGGAGGCACTGAAGCTTTCTTT.

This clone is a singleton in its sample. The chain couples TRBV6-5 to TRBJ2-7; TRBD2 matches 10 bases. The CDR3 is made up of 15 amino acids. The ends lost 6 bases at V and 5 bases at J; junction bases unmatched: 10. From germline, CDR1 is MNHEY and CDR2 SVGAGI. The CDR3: CASSRTSGVSHEQYF. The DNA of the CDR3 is TGTGCCAGCAGCAGGACTAGCGGTGTATCCCACGAGCAGTACTTC.

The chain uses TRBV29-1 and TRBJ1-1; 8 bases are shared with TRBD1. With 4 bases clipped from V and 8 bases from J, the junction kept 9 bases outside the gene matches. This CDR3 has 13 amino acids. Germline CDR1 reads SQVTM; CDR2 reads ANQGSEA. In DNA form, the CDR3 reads TGCAGCGTTGTCGTGACAGGGGCCTCCGAAGCTTTCTTT. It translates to CSVVVTGASEAFF.

As DNA, the CDR3 is TGTGCTAGTGGTTTGGTGCTCGGACCACAGGCGAACACTGAAGCTTTCTTT. Its translation: CASGLVLGPQANTEAFF. The chain carries TRBV12-5 and TRBJ1-1, with D perhaps TRBD1 (5 bases). Germline values: CDR1 LGHNT, CDR2 FRNRAP. Between the trimmed V and J ends, which lost 0 bases and 1 base, there was a span of 15 bases. CDR3 length: 17 residues.

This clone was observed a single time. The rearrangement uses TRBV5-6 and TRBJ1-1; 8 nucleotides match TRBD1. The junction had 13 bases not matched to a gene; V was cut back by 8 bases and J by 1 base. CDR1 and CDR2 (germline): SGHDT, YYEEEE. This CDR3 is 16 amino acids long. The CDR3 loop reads CASSVQGARGNTEAFF. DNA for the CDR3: TGTGCCAGTTCGGTCCAGGGGGCTCGGGGGAACACTGAAGCTTTCTTT.

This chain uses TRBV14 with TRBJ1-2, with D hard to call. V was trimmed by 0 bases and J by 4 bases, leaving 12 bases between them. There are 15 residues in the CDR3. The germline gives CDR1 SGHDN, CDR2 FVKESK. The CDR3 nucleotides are TGTGCCAGCAGCCAAGATCACAGACCGATCTATGGCTACACCTTC. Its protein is CASSQDHRPIYGYTF.

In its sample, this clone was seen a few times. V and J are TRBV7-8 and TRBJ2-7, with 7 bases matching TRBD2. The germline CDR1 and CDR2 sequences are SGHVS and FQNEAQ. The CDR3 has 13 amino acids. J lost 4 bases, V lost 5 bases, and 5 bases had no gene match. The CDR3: CASSPGTKYEQYF. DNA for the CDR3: TGTGCCAGCAGCCCCGGGACTAAGTACGAGCAGTACTTC.

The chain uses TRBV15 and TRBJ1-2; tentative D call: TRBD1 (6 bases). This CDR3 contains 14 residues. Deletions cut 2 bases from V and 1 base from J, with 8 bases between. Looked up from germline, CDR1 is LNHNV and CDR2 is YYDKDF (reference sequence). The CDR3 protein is CATSRRDNNYGYTF. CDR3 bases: TGTGCCACCAGCAGACGGGACAATAACTATGGCTACACCTTC.

The CDR3: CASSRRAGDPWNEQFF. DNA for the CDR3: TGTGCCAGCAGCCGTAGAGCGGGAGACCCCTGGAATGAGCAGTTCTTC. The J gene is TRBJ2-1, the V gene TRBV27, with 8 bases that match TRBD2. This CDR3 has 16 amino acids. The V gene's germline CDR1 is MNHEY and CDR2 SMNVEV (reference sequence). V shed 6 bases, J shed 7 bases, and the junction held 14 bases outside the gene matches.

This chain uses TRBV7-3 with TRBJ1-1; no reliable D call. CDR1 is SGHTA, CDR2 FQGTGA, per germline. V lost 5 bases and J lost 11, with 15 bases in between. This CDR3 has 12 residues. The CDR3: CASSAGDSTAFF. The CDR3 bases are TGTGCCAGCAGCGCGGGAGATTCTACGGCTTTCTTT.

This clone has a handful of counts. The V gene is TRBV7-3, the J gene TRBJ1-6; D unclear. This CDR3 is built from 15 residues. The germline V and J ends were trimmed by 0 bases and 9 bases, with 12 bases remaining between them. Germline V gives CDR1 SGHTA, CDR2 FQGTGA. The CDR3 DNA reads TGTGCCAGCAGCTTAACAGGTCGGGAGGTTTCACCCCTCCACTTT. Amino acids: CASSLTGREVSPLHF.

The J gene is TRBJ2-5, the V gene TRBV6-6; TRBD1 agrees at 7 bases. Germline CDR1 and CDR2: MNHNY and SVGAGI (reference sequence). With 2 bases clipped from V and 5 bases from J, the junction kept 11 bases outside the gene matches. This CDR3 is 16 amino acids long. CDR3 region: CASSYLPTGLVETQYF. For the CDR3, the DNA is TGTGCCAGCAGTTACCTACCGACAGGGCTGGTGGAGACCCAGTACTTC.

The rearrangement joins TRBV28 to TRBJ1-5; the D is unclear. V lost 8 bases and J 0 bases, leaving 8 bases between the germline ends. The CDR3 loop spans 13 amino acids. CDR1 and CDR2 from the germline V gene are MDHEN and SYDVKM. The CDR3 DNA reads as TGTGCCAGCCACAGATATAGCAATCAGCCCCAGCATTTT. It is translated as CASHRYSNQPQHF.

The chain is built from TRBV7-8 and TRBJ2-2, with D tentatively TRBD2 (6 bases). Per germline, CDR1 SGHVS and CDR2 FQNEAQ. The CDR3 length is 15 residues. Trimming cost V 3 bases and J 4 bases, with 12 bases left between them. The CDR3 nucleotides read TGTGCCAGCAGCTTCTCTAGCGCGGGCACCGGGGAGCTGTTTTTT. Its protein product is CASSFSSAGTGELFF.

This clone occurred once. The CDR3 sequence is CASSVLAGGPHEQFF. As DNA, the CDR3 is TGTGCCAGCAGCGTTCTAGCGGGAGGGCCCCATGAGCAGTTCTTC. This chain uses TRBV9 with TRBJ2-1; TRBD2 aligns across 12 bases. Germline lookup yields CDR1 SGDLS and CDR2 YYNGEE. This CDR3 is 15 amino acids long. J was trimmed by 8 bases and V by 2 bases; bases with no gene match: 5.

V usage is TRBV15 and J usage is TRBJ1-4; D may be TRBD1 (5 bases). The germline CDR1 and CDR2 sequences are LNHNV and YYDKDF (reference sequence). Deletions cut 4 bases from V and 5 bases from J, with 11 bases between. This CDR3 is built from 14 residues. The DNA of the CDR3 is TGTGCCACCAGCAATCCAGGGTCCAATGAAAAACTGTTTTTT. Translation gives CATSNPGSNEKLFF.

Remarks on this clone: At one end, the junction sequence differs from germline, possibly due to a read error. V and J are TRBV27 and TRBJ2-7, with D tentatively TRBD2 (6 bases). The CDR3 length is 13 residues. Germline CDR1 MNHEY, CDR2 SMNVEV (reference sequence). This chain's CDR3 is CASSDGSAYEQHF. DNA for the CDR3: TGTGCCAGCAGCGACGGGAGTGCCTACGAGCAGCACTTC.

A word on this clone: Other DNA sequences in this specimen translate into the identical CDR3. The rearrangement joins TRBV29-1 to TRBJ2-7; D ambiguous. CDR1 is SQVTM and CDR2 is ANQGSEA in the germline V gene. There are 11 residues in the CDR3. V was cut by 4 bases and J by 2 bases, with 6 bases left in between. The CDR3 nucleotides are TGCAGCGTTGTCTCAGCCTACGAGCAGTACTTC. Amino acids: CSVVSAYEQYF.